The present TCR beta chain was sequenced within a study of CD4 T cells in relation to SARS-CoV-2 and coronaviruses. CDR3 length: 13 amino acids. V was clipped by 3 bases and J by 5 bases, with 10 bases between them. Germline V gives CDR1 KGHSH, CDR2 LQKENI. With regard to this clone: The antigen is undetermined.

Unexposed donor CD4+ T cells date from about 2011-2018, before the COVID-19 pandemic. The cells were cultured for 10 days before CD4+ T cells were isolated. As cell numbers allowed, unexposed-donor CD4+ T cells faced SARS-CoV-2 S/N and four cold-coronavirus spikes. Each well had 2 million or so PBMCs in approximately 5% human AB serum with IL-2. Half the medium was replaced with IL-2 medium on days 3 and 7. The table came from immunoSEQ multiplex PCR; TCRdb's copy has only in-frame clones and leaves some out. Of 25,000 to 30,000 clones in the sample, roughly 82% were seen once. The chain employs TRBV18 and TRBJ2-5; no reliable D call. This receptor was obtained from a human donor in good health. The source material was CD4+ T cells from PBMCs, cultured in vitro. CDR3 nucleotides: TGTGCCAGCTCACCCTCTGTCTTCGAGACCCAGTACTTC. Its translation: CASSPSVFETQYF.